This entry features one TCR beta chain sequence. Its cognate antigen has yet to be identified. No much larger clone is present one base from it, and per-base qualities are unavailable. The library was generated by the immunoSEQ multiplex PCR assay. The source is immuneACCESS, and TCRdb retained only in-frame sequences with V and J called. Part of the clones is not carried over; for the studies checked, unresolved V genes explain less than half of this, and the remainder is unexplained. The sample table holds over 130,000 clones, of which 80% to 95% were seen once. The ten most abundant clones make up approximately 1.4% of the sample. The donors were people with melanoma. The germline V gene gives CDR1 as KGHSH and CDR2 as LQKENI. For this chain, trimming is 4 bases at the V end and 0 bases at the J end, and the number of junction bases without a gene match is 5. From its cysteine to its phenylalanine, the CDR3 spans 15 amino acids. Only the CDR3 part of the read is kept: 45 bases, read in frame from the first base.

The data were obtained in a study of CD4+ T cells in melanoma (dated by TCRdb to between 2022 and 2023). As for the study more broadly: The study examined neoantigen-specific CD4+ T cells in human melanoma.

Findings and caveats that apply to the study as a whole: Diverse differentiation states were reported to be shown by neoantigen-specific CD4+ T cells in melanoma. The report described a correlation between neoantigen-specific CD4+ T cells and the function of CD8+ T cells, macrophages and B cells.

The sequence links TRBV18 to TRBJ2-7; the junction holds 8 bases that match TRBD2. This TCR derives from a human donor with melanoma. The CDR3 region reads CASSRVSGNSYEQYF. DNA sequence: TGTGCCAGCTCACGAGTTAGCGGGAACTCCTACGAGCAGTACTTC.